This T cell receptor (beta chain) was profiled in a study of blood T cell repertoires in COVID-19. In the study overall: COVID-19 samples, acute and convalescent, were from the United States, Italy and Spain. Sources were T cells, B-cell-depleted T cells, or PBMCs; the material itself was cDNA or gDNA.

Germline trimming cut 7 bases from V and 0 bases from J; bases unmatched to any gene: 10. The CDR3 runs 18 residues. CDR1 and CDR2 from the germline V gene are LGHDT and YNNKEL (reference sequence). How the authors handled the data: Amplification with reference gene primers provided the estimates of nucleated cell counts. Measured with immunoSEQ multiplex PCR; TCRdb has only the in-frame clones, and not every one. From that table come the V and J calls and clone size; the DNA was used to work out D and trimming. The top ten hold 7.5% to 9.5% of the sample, which has some 100,000 clones, about 91% seen once.

The sequencing input was peripheral blood. The chain employs TRBV3-1 (or the pseudogene TRBV3-2) and TRBJ2-1, with TRBD2 matching 12 bases. The receptor was isolated from a woman between 70 and 85 years old with acute or convalescent COVID-19. The CDR3 spells CASTHSSGRGRSYNEQFF. CDR3 nucleotides: TGTGCCAGCACCCATTCTAGCGGGAGGGGACGCTCCTACAATGAGCAGTTCTTC.